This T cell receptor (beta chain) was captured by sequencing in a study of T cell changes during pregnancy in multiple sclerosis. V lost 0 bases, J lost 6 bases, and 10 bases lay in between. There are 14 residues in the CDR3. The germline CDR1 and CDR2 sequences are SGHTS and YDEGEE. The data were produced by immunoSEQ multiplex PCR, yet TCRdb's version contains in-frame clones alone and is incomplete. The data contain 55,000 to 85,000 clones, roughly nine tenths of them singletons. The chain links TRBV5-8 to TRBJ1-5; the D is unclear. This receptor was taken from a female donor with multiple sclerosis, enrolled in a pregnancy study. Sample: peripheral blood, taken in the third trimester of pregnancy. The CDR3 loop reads CASSLGRGRQPQHF. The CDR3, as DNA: TGTGCCAGCAGCTTGGGGCGGGGTCGTCAGCCCCAGCATTTT.